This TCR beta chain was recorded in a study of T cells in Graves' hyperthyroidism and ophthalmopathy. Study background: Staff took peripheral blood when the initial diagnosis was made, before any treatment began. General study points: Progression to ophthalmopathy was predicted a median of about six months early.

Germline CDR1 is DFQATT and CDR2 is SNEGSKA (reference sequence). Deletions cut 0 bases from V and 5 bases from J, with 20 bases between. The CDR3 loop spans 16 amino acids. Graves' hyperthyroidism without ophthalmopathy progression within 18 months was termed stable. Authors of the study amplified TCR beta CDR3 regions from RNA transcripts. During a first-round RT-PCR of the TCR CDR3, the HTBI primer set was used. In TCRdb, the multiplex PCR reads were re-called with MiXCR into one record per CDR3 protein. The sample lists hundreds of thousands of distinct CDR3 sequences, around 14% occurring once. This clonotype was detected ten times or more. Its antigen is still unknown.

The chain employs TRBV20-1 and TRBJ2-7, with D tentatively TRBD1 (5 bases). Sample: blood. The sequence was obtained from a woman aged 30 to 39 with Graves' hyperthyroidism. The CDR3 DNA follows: TGCAGTGCTAGAGATCTACGGGTAGGGCAGGGCCACGAGCAGTACTTC. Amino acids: CSARDLRVGQGHEQYF.